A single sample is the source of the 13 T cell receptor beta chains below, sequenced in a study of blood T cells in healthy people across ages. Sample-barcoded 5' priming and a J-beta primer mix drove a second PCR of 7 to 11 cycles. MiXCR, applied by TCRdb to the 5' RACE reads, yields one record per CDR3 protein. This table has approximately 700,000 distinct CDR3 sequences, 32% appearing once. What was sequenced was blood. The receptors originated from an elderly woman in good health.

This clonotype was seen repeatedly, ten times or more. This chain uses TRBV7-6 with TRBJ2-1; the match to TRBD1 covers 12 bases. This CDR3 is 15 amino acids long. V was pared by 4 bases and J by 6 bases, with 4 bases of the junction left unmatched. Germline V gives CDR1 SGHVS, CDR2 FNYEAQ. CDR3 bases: TGTGCCAGCAGCTCCGGGACAGGGGGCTTCAATGAGCAGTTCTTC. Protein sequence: CASSSGTGGFNEQFF.

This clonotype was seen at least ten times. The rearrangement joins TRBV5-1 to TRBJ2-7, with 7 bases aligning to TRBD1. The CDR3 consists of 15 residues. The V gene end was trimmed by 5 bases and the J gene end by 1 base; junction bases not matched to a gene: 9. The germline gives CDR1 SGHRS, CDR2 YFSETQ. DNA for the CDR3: TGCGCCAGCAGACTAGTCCGGGACAGTTCCTACGAGCAGTACTTC. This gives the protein CASRLVRDSSYEQYF.

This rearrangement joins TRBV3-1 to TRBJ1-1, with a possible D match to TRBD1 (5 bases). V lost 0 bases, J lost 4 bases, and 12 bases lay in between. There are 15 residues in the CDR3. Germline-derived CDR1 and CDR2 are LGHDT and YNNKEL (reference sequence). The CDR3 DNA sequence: TGTGCCAGCAGCCAAGACGGCAGGGTGGGCACTGAAGCTTTCTTT. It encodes CASSQDGRVGTEAFF.

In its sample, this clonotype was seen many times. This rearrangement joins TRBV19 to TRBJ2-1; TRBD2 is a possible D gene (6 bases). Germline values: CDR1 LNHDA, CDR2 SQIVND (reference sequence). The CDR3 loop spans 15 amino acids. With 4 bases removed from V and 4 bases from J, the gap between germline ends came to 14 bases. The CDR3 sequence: CASSKVWAGYNEQFF. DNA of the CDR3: TGTGCCAGTAGTAAGGTGTGGGCGGGGTACAATGAGCAGTTCTTC.

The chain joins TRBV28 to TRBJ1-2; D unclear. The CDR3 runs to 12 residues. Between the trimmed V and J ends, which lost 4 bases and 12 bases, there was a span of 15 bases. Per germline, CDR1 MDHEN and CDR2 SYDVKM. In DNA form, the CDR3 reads TGTGCCAGCAGTTCTCGGAGGGCGGGTCACACCTTC. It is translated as CASSSRRAGHTF.

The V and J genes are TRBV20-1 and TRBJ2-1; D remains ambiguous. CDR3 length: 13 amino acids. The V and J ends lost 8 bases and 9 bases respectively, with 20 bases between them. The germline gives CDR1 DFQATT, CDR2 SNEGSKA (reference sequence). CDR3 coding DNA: TGCAGTCTTAAACTTCCCTCTCTGGGTGAGCAGTTCTTC. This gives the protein CSLKLPSLGEQFF.

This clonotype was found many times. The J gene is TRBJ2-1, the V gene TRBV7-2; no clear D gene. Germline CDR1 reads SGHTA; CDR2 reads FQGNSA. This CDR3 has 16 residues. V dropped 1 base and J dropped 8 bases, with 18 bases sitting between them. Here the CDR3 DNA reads TGTGCCAGCAGCTTAGGGGCGGCCACCCAGGTCGATGAGCAGTTCTTC. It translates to CASSLGAATQVDEQFF.

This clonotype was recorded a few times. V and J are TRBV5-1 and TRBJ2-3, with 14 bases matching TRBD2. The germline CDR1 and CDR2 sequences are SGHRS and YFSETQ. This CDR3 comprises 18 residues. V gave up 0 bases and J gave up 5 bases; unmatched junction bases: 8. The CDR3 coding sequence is TGCGCCAGCAGCTTGGGACTAGCGGGGGGGAACGAGCGAGATACGCAGTATTTT. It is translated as CASSLGLAGGNERDTQYF. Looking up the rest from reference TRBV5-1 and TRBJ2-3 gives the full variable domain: KAGVTQTPRYLIKTRGQQVTLSCSPISGHRSVSWYQQTPGQGLQFLFEYFSETQRNKGNFPGRFSGRQFSNSRSEMNVSTLELGDSALYLCASSLGLAGGNERDTQYFGPGTRLTVL.

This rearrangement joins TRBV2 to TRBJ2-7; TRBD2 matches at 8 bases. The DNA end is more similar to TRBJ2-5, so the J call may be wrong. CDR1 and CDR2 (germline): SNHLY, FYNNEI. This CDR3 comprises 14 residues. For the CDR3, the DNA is TGTGCCAGCAAAGCCGGGACTAGTCTGGAGACCCAGTACTTC. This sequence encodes CASKAGTSLETQYF.

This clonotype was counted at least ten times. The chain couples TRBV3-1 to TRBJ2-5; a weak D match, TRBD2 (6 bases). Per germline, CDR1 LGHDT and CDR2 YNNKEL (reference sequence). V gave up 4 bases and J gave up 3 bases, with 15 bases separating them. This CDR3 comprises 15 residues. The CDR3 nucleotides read TGTGCCAGCAGCCCTGGACGGGCGGGAAAAGAGACCCAGTACTTC. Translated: CASSPGRAGKETQYF.

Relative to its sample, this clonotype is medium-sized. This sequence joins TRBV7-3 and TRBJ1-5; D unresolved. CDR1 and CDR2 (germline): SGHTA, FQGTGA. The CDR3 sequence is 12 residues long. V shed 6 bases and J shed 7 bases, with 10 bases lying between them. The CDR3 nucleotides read TGTGCCAGCAGTGAGGGTGGGCAGCCCCAGCATTTT. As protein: CASSEGGQPQHF.

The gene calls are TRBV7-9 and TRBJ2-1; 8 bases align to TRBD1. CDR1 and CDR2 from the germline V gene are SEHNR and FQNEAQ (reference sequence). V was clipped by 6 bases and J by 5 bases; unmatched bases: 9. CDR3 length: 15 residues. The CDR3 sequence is CASRLRDRSDNEQFF. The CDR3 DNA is TGTGCCAGCAGACTCCGGGACAGGTCGGACAATGAGCAGTTCTTC. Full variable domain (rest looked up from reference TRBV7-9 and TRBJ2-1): DTGVSQNPRHKITKRGQNVTFRCDPISEHNRLYWYRQTLGQGPEFLTYFQNEAQLEKSRLLSDRFSAERPKGSFSTLEIQRTEQGDSAMYLCASRLRDRSDNEQFFGPGTRLTVL.

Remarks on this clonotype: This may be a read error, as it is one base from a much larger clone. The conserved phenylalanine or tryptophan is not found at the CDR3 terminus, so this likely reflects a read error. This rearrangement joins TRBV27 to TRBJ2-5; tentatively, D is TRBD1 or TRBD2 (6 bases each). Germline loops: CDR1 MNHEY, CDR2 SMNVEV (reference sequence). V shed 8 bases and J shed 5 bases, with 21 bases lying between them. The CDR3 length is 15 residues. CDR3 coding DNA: TGTGCCAGCGGTAGACTAGGGGGGACTCGCGAGACCCAGTACGTC. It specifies CASGRLGGTRETQYV.